Ten or more counts support the clone carrying this T cell receptor beta chain. Its antigen remains unidentified. Unique molecular identifiers tagged the TCRbeta library. TCRdb reprocessed the PCR reads with MiXCR, giving one entry per CDR3 protein. The table records just under 250,000 distinct CDR3 sequences, 25% of them present only once. These data come from a study of T-cell reconstitution after alpha-beta-depleted transplantation in children. V dropped 3 bases and J dropped 4 bases, with 10 bases sitting between them. The CDR3 spans 13 residues. Germline CDR1 DFQATT, CDR2 SNEGSKA (reference sequence). Findings of the study overall: Some patients owed their high day-60 TCRbeta diversity to surviving recipient T cells and thymic progenitors.

Sample: PBMCs, taken before TCRalphabeta/CD19-depleted stem cell transplant. The V gene is TRBV20-1, the J gene TRBJ2-1; no clear D. The source is a girl aged 2 to 9 with Fanconi anemia, due to receive a stem cell transplant. In nucleotides, the CDR3 is TGCAGTGCTAGGCCCCGTGTTTACAATGAGCAGTTCTTC. Translated, it gives CSARPRVYNEQFF.